Sequencing of this TCR beta chain was carried out in a study of STAT5B mutations in CD4+ large granular lymphocyte leukemia. Study-wide points: No patients shared main leukemic clonotypes, though 20% to 25% appeared at low frequency elsewhere.

Between the trimmed V and J ends, which lost 2 bases and 8 bases, there was a span of 13 bases. Per the germline V gene, CDR1 is SGHRS and CDR2 is YFSETQ. This CDR3 is 13 amino acids long. The method was immunoSEQ multiplex PCR; TCRdb's version includes in-frame clones alone and lacks a portion of them. The repertoire holds roughly 38,000 clones, with approximately 72% as singletons. About this clone: Antigen specificity is unknown.

The chain carries TRBV5-1 and TRBJ1-2; D is unclear. The origin of this receptor is a human donor in good health. Sequencing used CD4+ T cells from blood buffy coats. CDR3: CASSLGPQGGYTF. CDR3 in DNA: TGCGCCAGCAGCTTAGGACCCCAAGGAGGCTACACCTTC.